One and the same sample provided the 22 T cell receptor beta chains below, sequenced in a study of blood T cells in healthy people across ages. Then a second PCR, running roughly 7 to 12 cycles, was carried out with a sample-barcoded 5' primer and a J-beta primer mix. Each CDR3 protein is one row after TCRdb ran MiXCR on the 5' RACE reads. The table shows 600,000 or so distinct CDR3 sequences, with 40% to 55% occurring only once. Material for sequencing was blood. Receptors originate from a man older than 75 in good health.

The table lists this clonotype with many counts. The V and J genes are TRBV20-1 and TRBJ2-7, with D unresolved. The germline V gene encodes CDR1 DFQATT and CDR2 SNEGSKA (reference sequence). This CDR3 is built from 13 residues. The V end lost 5 bases, the J end lost 0 bases, and 11 bases lay between the germline ends. CDR3 in DNA: TGCAGTGCTCTGCGACTGAACTCCTACGAGCAGTACTTC. The encoded protein is CSALRLNSYEQYF.

The chain uses TRBV9 and TRBJ2-4, with D uncertain. V was clipped by 1 base and J by 7 bases, with 9 bases between them. The CDR3 totals 13 residues. The germline V gene has CDR1 SGDLS and CDR2 YYNGEE. Here the CDR3 DNA reads TGTGCCAGCAGCGTAACCCCTCGGAACATTCAGTACTTC. Encoded protein: CASSVTPRNIQYF. The whole variable domain, remainder taken from reference TRBV9 and TRBJ2-4, is DSGVTQTPKHLITATGQRVTLRCSPRSGDLSVYWYQQSLDQGLQFLIQYYNGEERAKGNILERFSAQQFPDLHSELNLSSLELGDSALYFCASSVTPRNIQYFGAGTRLSVL.

This clonotype was observed a few times. This chain joins TRBV10-3 and TRBJ2-3, with D possibly being TRBD1 or TRBD2 (5 bases each). CDR1 is ENHRY and CDR2 is SYGVKD in the germline V gene. This CDR3 contains 17 residues. V gave up 2 bases and J gave up 1 base, with 16 bases separating them. CDR3 sequence (DNA): TGTGCCATCAGTGAGATGCAACCGGGACCCGGCACAGATACGCAGTATTTT. Amino acid sequence: CAISEMQPGPGTDTQYF.

This clonotype was found many times. This chain links TRBV6-5 with TRBJ2-1, with TRBD1 matching over 9 bases. CDR1 and CDR2 (germline): MNHEY, SVGAGI. This CDR3 region has 18 residues. V was pared by 2 bases and J by 3 bases, with 11 bases of the junction left unmatched. The CDR3 DNA reads TGTGCCAGCAGTTACGAGAAGGACAGGGGCGGTTTCTACAATGAGCAGTTCTTC. Translation gives CASSYEKDRGGFYNEQFF.

The chain recombines TRBV20-1 with TRBJ2-3; D ambiguous. Trimming removed 6 bases from V and 3 bases from J, with 16 bases in between. The germline V gene has CDR1 DFQATT and CDR2 SNEGSKA (reference sequence). The CDR3 contains 14 residues. The CDR3 loop reads CSANRLGITDTQYF. DNA for the CDR3: TGCAGTGCAAATAGGTTGGGGATTACAGATACGCAGTATTTT.

The DNA of the CDR3 is TGCAGTGCTCCCCATAGCGGGAGGTTGGATGAGCAGTACTTC. Its translation: CSAPHSGRLDEQYF. This chain connects TRBV20-1 to TRBJ2-7, with 10 nucleotides matching TRBD2. V lost 5 bases and J lost 7; bases outside the gene matches: 11. In germline, CDR1 is DFQATT, CDR2 SNEGSKA (reference sequence). This CDR3 is 14 amino acids long.

This clonotype has only a few counts. J is TRBJ2-7 and V is TRBV29-1; D remains unclear. Per the germline V gene, CDR1 is SQVTM and CDR2 is ANQGSEA. This CDR3 has 13 residues. V was pared by 3 bases and J by 3 bases, with 12 bases between. The CDR3 sequence is CSVEARESYEQYF. The CDR3 nucleotides read TGCAGCGTTGAGGCTAGAGAAAGCTACGAGCAGTACTTC.

This clonotype was recorded a few times. V gene TRBV7-8 combines with J gene TRBJ1-6; 8 bases agree with TRBD1. The CDR3 has 16 amino acids. The J segment lost 4 bases and the V segment lost 1 base, leaving 3 bases of the junction unmatched. CDR1 SGHVS and CDR2 FQNEAQ come from the germline V gene. The CDR3 DNA sequence: TGTGCCAGCAGCTTAGGGACAGGGACGTATAATTCACCCCTCCACTTT. Its protein is CASSLGTGTYNSPLHF.

The sample holds a few counts of this clonotype. The chain is built from TRBV12-3 or TRBV12-4 and TRBJ1-1; 7 bases agree with TRBD1. V lost 5 bases and J lost 13; bases outside the gene matches: 10. This CDR3 spans 12 amino acids. Here the CDR3 reads CASSPLDRARFF. The CDR3 bases are TGTGCCAGCAGTCCCCTAGACAGGGCCCGTTTCTTT.

This clonotype was counted once. The chain uses TRBV29-1 and TRBJ2-5, with D maybe TRBD2 (6 bases). The length of the CDR3 is 11 residues. Germline lookup yields CDR1 SQVTM and CDR2 ANQGSEA. Trimming stripped 7 bases from V and 11 bases from J, with 17 bases between. The DNA of the CDR3 is TGCAGCGGTGGAGGGGAAAATGAGCAGTACTTC. Encoded protein: CSGGGENEQYF. Drawing the rest from reference TRBV29-1 and TRBJ2-5, the complete variable domain is SAVISQKPSRDICQRGTSLTIQCQVDSQVTMMFWYRQQPGQSLTLIATANQGSEATYESGFVIDKFPISRPNLTFSTLTVSNMSPEDSSIYLCSGGGENEQYFGPGTRLLVL.

There are a few counts of this clonotype. CDR3: CASSPPAGRNEQFF. DNA for the CDR3: TGTGCCAGCTCACCACCGGCAGGGAGGAATGAGCAGTTCTTC. The V gene is TRBV18, the J gene TRBJ2-1; D perhaps matches TRBD2 (6 bases). V was trimmed by 0 bases and J by 7 bases, leaving 10 bases between them. The CDR3 covers 14 residues. Germline CDR1 reads KGHSH; CDR2 reads LQKENI.

This clonotype was seen more than once but under ten times. CDR3 amino acids: CASRNSNQPQHF. Written as DNA, the CDR3 is TGTGCCAGCAGGAATAGCAATCAGCCCCAGCATTTT. V usage is TRBV7-2 and J usage is TRBJ1-5; D is uncertain. The CDR3 extends over 12 amino acids. Germline-derived CDR1 and CDR2 are SGHTA and FQGNSA. The V and J ends lost 6 bases and 0 bases respectively, with 3 bases between them.

This clonotype was detected a few times. The CDR3 reads CASSQDPRSTSTDTQYF. The CDR3 DNA sequence: TGCGCCAGCAGCCAAGACCCGCGGAGCACTAGCACAGATACGCAGTATTTT. This sequence joins TRBV4-3 and TRBJ2-3; D remains ambiguous. CDR3 length equals 17 residues. Germline loops: CDR1 LGHNA, CDR2 YSLEER. The V end was cut by 0 bases, the J end by 0 bases, with 13 bases between.

The chain has TRBV7-2 and TRBJ2-1; tentative D call: TRBD1 (6 bases). CDR3 length: 15 amino acids. Germline V gives CDR1 SGHTA, CDR2 FQGNSA. Trimming took 5 bases from V and 6 from J, leaving 17 bases between them. CDR3 in amino acids: CASSRVRDTFNEQFF. The CDR3 nucleotides are TGTGCCAGCAGCCGAGTCCGGGACACCTTCAATGAGCAGTTCTTC.

The V and J genes are TRBV6-5 and TRBJ1-2; a possible D gene is TRBD1 (5 bases). The germline CDR1 and CDR2 sequences are MNHEY and SVGAGI. V lost 2 bases to trimming and J lost 5 bases, with 15 bases between them. The CDR3 loop spans 15 amino acids. CDR3: CASSYGPGTVYGYTF. The CDR3, as DNA: TGTGCCAGCAGTTACGGGCCAGGGACCGTGTATGGCTACACCTTC.

This clonotype came up once. The rearrangement links TRBV20-1 to TRBJ1-2; 7 bases are a match to TRBD1. V gave up 2 bases and J gave up 13 bases; unmatched junction bases: 10. Germline lookup yields CDR1 DFQATT and CDR2 SNEGSKA (reference sequence). The CDR3 consists of 12 residues. The CDR3 is CSARRKGQLLTF. CDR3 nucleotides: TGCAGTGCTAGAAGGAAGGGACAGCTTCTCACCTTC.

The V call is TRBV7-2, the J call TRBJ1-2; no definite D call. From germline, CDR1 is SGHTA and CDR2 FQGNSA. The V gene lost 4 bases and the J gene lost 3 bases, with 12 bases spanning the gap. This CDR3 contains 14 residues. The CDR3 DNA reads as TGTGCCAGCAGCTCCCTAGGGCGGGACTATGGCTACACCTTC. Protein product: CASSSLGRDYGYTF.

The chain is built from TRBV4-2 and TRBJ2-1, with 12 nucleotides matching TRBD2. The CDR3 is made up of 19 amino acids. The J segment lost 1 base and the V segment lost 3 bases, leaving 10 bases of the junction unmatched. The V gene's germline CDR1 is LGHNA and CDR2 YNFKEQ. Here the CDR3 DNA reads TGTGCCAGCAGCCACCCGCTAGCGGGGGGGCCAGGGTCCTACAATGAGCAGTTCTTC. Protein: CASSHPLAGGPGSYNEQFF.

In this sample, this clonotype turned up a few times. The V gene is TRBV20-1, the J gene TRBJ2-7; the match to TRBD1 covers 8 bases. After removal of 8 bases from V and 4 bases from J, the junction contained 4 bases not matched to a gene. Germline lookup yields CDR1 DFQATT and CDR2 SNEGSKA (reference sequence). This CDR3 is 11 amino acids long. CDR3 sequence reads: CSWTGRYEQYF. CDR3 nucleotides: TGCAGTTGGACAGGGAGGTACGAGCAGTACTTC.

This clonotype has just one count. The chain couples TRBV6-5 to TRBJ2-3, with TRBD2 as a possible D gene (6 bases). Trimming cost V 7 bases and J 5 bases, with 19 bases left between them. This CDR3 region has 15 residues. Per germline, CDR1 MNHEY and CDR2 SVGAGI. The CDR3 nucleotides are TGTGCCAGCACCGATCTAGTCGGGGGAGGAGATACGCAGTATTTT. Translated: CASTDLVGGGDTQYF.

This clonotype occurred a few times. The V gene is TRBV5-1, the J gene TRBJ2-7; 7 bases line up with TRBD1. The junction had 7 bases not matched to a gene; V was cut back by 0 bases and J by 4 bases. CDR3 length: 15 residues. The germline V gene has CDR1 SGHRS and CDR2 YFSETQ. Written as DNA, the CDR3 is TGCGCCAGCAGCTTGGACGACAGGGCCAAGTACGAGCAGTACTTC. Translated: CASSLDDRAKYEQYF.

V usage is TRBV2 and J usage is TRBJ2-1; D is uncertain. Trimming took 7 bases from V and 5 from J, leaving 12 bases between them. The CDR3 runs to 13 residues. Germline CDR1 SNHLY, CDR2 FYNNEI. Written as DNA, the CDR3 is TGTGCCAGCATTATATATTTGGACAATGAGCAGTTCTTC. This translates into CASIIYLDNEQFF.